These 18 T cell receptor beta chains share one sample of origin, sequenced in a study of a mutant IDH1 vaccine in newly diagnosed glioma. Time point: week 35, safety follow-up. The vaccine gave 300 ug of a 20-mer mutant IDH1 peptide subcutaneously per dose. These receptors lack a known antigen. The table came from immunoSEQ multiplex PCR; TCRdb's copy has only in-frame clones and leaves some out. The top ten hold approximately 4.1% of the sample, which has tens of thousands of clones, around four fifths seen once. Sequenced here: PBMCs, sampled from a glioma patient whose treatment included an IDH1 peptide vaccine. These receptors originate from a man aged 30 to 39 with glioma.

The chain carries TRBV2 and TRBJ2-1; no firm D call. Germline V gene lookup returns CDR1 SNHLY and CDR2 FYNNEI. V was cut by 1 base and J by 15 bases, with 22 bases left in between. The CDR3 extends over 15 amino acids. DNA for the CDR3: TGTGCCAGCAGTGAAGAGGTTGGCAGGACCCTTTCGCGGTTCTTC. Protein product: CASSEEVGRTLSRFF.

The J gene is TRBJ1-2, the V gene TRBV6-5, with 7 bases aligning to TRBD1. Germline V gives CDR1 MNHEY, CDR2 SVGAGI. Trimming took 5 bases from V and 2 from J; bases not matched to a gene: 8. The CDR3 has 15 residues. In nucleotides, the CDR3 is TGTGCCAGCAGTAGGGGACAGCAGACGAACTATGGCTACACCTTC. It translates to CASSRGQQTNYGYTF.

V is TRBV6-4 and J is TRBJ2-3; 7 nucleotides agree with TRBD2. Germline CDR1 is MRHNA and CDR2 is SNTAGT. There are 16 residues in the CDR3. The trim removed 3 bases at V and 4 bases at J, leaving 10 bases unmatched. The CDR3 coding sequence is TGTGCCAGCAGTGAATTTTATGATGCGGGGGCAGATACGCAGTATTTT. This translates into CASSEFYDAGADTQYF.

This sequence joins TRBV7-8 and TRBJ2-5; D gene unclear. Germline lookup yields CDR1 SGHVS and CDR2 FQNEAQ. The germline V and J ends were trimmed by 5 bases and 3 bases, with 7 bases remaining between them. The CDR3 consists of 12 residues. CDR3 residues: CASSRSKETQYF. The CDR3 bases are TGTGCCAGCAGCAGGTCCAAAGAGACCCAGTACTTC.

CDR3 sequence: CASSAGQGGIQSEAFF. DNA of the CDR3: TGCGCCAGCAGTGCAGGACAGGGGGGGATACAATCAGAAGCTTTCTTT. The chain carries TRBV10-1 and TRBJ1-1; 10 bases align to TRBD1. This CDR3 contains 16 residues. Germline lookup yields CDR1 WNHNN and CDR2 SYGVQD (reference sequence). V shed 4 bases and J 8 bases; nucleotides not matched to a gene: 13.

CDR3 nucleotides: TGTGCCAGCACCGGATCTGGAAACACCATATATTTT. Protein product: CASTGSGNTIYF. The chain joins TRBV7-9 to TRBJ1-3; D uncertain. In germline, CDR1 is SEHNR, CDR2 FQNEAQ (reference sequence). The CDR3 sequence is 12 residues long. Trimming stripped 7 bases from V and 1 base from J, with 5 bases between.

The rearrangement joins TRBV19 to TRBJ2-4; the D gene is possibly TRBD2 (6 bases). This CDR3 contains 13 residues. Deletions cut 7 bases from V and 6 bases from J, with 13 bases between. CDR1 and CDR2 (germline): LNHDA, SQIVND (reference sequence). CDR3 sequence reads: CASTRGSGNIQYF. The CDR3 DNA is TGTGCCAGTACTCGGGGTAGCGGAAACATTCAGTACTTC.

This clone was observed a single time. This chain uses TRBV15 with TRBJ1-2; the D is unclear. CDR3 length equals 15 residues. Germline-derived CDR1 and CDR2 are LNHNV and YYDKDF (reference sequence). V gave up 0 bases and J gave up 5 bases, with 13 bases separating them. CDR3 loop: CATSRDGASVYGYTF. The CDR3 DNA reads as TGTGCCACCAGCAGAGATGGAGCCAGCGTTTATGGCTACACCTTC.

This chain links TRBV2 with TRBJ1-1, with TRBD1 as a possible D gene (5 bases). The CDR3 sequence is 14 residues long. CDR1 is SNHLY, CDR2 FYNNEI, per germline. V lost 5 bases and J 6 bases, leaving 16 bases between the germline ends. CDR3 coding DNA: TGTGCCAGCAGTCCGCAGGGTATGTTCGCTGAAGCTTTCTTT. Its translation: CASSPQGMFAEAFF.

The chain is built from TRBV5-4 and TRBJ1-4, with 8 positions matching TRBD1. CDR1 is SGHNT and CDR2 is YYREEE in the germline V gene (reference sequence). CDR3 size: 16 residues. V was clipped by 2 bases and J by 4 bases; unmatched bases: 7. The CDR3 region has the DNA TGTGCCAGCAGCTTAGGACAGGGAGTTAGTAATGAAAAACTGTTTTTT. Protein sequence: CASSLGQGVSNEKLFF. The complete variable domain, with remaining parts taken from reference TRBV5-4 and TRBJ1-4, reads ETGVTQSPTHLIKTRGQQVTLRCSSQSGHNTVSWYQQALGQGPQFIFQYYREEENGRGNFPPRFSGLQFPNYSSELNVNALELDDSALYLCASSLGQGVSNEKLFFGSGTQLSVL.

The rearrangement uses TRBV19 and TRBJ1-1; unclear D gene. The V gene lost 5 bases and the J gene lost 0 bases, with 13 bases spanning the gap. CDR3 length: 15 amino acids. Germline CDR1 is LNHDA and CDR2 is SQIVND (reference sequence). CDR3 sequence reads: CASSSPRRVNTEAFF. The CDR3 bases are TGTGCCAGTAGTTCCCCAAGACGGGTGAACACTGAAGCTTTCTTT.

In its sample, this clone was seen once. The chain recombines TRBV28 with TRBJ2-3; 10 nucleotides align to TRBD1. Germline V gives CDR1 MDHEN, CDR2 SYDVKM. The CDR3 spans 15 residues. V gave up 6 bases and J gave up 2 bases; unmatched junction bases: 5. CDR3 loop: CASSSGQGDTDTQYF. The CDR3, as DNA: TGTGCCAGCAGCTCCGGACAGGGGGACACAGATACGCAGTATTTT.

The chain links TRBV6-1 to TRBJ1-2; D remains unclear. From germline, CDR1 is MNHNS and CDR2 SASEGT. V was clipped by 7 bases and J by 2 bases, with 17 bases between them. This CDR3 has 15 residues. The CDR3 bases are TGTGCCAGCAATGCCGATTGGATCGGCAACTATGGCTACACCTTC. Protein product: CASNADWIGNYGYTF.

The chain has TRBV9 and TRBJ2-3; 11 bases align to TRBD2. CDR3 length equals 18 residues. Germline CDR1 reads SGDLS; CDR2 reads YYNGEE. V shed 0 bases, J shed 4 bases, and the junction held 10 bases outside the gene matches. The CDR3 loop is CASSVEEASGGPADTQYF. The DNA for the CDR3 is TGTGCCAGCAGCGTAGAAGAGGCTAGCGGGGGGCCCGCAGATACGCAGTATTTT.

This clone was counted between two and nine times. The rearrangement links TRBV10-3 to TRBJ1-1; perhaps TRBD1 as D (5 bases). The CDR3 covers 13 residues. Germline CDR1 ENHRY, CDR2 SYGVKD. V gave up 4 bases and J gave up 4 bases, with 10 bases separating them. CDR3 residues: CAISVRQFTEAFF. CDR3 bases: TGTGCCATCAGTGTGAGACAGTTCACTGAAGCTTTCTTT.

A few counts support this clone. The chain employs TRBV29-1 and TRBJ1-1, with D uncertain. Germline CDR1 SQVTM, CDR2 ANQGSEA. The ends were cut back, 6 bases at V and 8 bases at J, with 16 bases in the middle. CDR3 length: 12 amino acids. In DNA form, the CDR3 reads TGCAGCGTGAGGGTCGGGTGGGGAGAAGCTTTCTTT. It codes for CSVRVGWGEAFF.

CDR3 in DNA: TGCGCCAGCAGCCAAGTGGGGGGTGGGGACGGCTACACCTTC. It codes for CASSQVGGGDGYTF. The chain is built from TRBV4-1 and TRBJ1-2, with a tentative D call TRBD1 (5 bases). Germline loops: CDR1 MGHRA, CDR2 YSYEKL. The CDR3 loop spans 14 amino acids. Trimming removed 1 base from V and 8 bases from J, with 14 bases in between.

The rearrangement links TRBV6-1 to TRBJ1-1; D ambiguous. The germline CDR1 and CDR2 sequences are MNHNS and SASEGT. The germline V and J ends were trimmed by 10 bases and 9 bases, with 12 bases remaining between them. The CDR3 runs 10 residues. The CDR3 DNA is TGTGCCACTTCCTCCGGGAAAGCTTTCTTT. Protein sequence: CATSSGKAFF.